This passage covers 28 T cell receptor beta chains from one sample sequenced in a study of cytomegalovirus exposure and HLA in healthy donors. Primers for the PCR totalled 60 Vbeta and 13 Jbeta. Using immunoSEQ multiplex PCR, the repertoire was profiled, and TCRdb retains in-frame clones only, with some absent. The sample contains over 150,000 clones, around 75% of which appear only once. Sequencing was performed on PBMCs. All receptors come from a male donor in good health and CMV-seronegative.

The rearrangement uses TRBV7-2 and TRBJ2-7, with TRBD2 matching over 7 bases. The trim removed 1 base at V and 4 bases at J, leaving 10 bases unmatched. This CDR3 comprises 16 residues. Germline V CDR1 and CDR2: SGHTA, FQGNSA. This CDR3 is CASSLGKKRGGYEQYF. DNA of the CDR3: TGTGCCAGCAGCTTAGGGAAGAAGAGGGGAGGGTACGAGCAGTACTTC.

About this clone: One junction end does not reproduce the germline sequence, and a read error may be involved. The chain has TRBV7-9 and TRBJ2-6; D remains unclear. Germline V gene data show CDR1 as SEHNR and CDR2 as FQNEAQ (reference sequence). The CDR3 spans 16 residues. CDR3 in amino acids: CSSSPYTGAGANVLTF. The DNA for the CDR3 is TGTTCCAGCAGCCCTTACACCGGAGCTGGGGCCAACGTCCTGACTTTC.

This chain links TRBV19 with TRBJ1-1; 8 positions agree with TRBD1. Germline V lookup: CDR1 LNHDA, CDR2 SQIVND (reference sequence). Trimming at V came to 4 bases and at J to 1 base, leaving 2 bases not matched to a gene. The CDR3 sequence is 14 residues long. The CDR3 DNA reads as TGTGCCAGTAGTACACAGGGGGGGAACACTGAAGCTTTCTTT. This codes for CASSTQGGNTEAFF.

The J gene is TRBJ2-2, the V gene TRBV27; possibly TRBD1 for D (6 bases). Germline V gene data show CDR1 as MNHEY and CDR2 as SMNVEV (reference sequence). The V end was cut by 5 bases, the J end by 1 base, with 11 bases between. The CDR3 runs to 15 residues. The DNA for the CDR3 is TGTGCCAGCAGTCTACAGGGTCTGAACACCGGGGAGCTGTTTTTT. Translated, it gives CASSLQGLNTGELFF.

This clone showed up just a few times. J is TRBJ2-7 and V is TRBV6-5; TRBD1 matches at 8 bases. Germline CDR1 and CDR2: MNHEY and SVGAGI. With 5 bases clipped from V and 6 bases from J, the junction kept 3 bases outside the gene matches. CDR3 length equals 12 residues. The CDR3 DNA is TGTGCCAGCAGTAGACAGGGGACCGAGCAGTACTTC. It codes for CASSRQGTEQYF.

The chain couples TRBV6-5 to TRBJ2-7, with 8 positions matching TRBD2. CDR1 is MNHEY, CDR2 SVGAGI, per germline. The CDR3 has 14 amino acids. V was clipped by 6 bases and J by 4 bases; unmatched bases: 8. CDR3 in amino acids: CASRPGTSRYEQYF. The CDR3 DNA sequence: TGTGCCAGCAGGCCCGGGACTAGTAGGTACGAGCAGTACTTC.

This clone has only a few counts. The CDR3 reads CASRAQTIYNEQFF. CDR3 DNA sequence: TGTGCCAGCAGGGCCCAGACAATATACAATGAGCAGTTCTTC. The V call is TRBV6-5, the J call TRBJ2-1; D is unclear. Germline V lookup: CDR1 MNHEY, CDR2 SVGAGI. Between the trimmed V and J ends, which lost 6 bases and 4 bases, there was a span of 13 bases. The CDR3 is made up of 14 amino acids.

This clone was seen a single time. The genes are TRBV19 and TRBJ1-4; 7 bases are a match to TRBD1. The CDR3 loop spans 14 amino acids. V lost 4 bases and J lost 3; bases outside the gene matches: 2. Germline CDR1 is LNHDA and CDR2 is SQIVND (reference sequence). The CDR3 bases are TGTGCCAGTAGTACACAGGGGCCTAATGAAAAACTGTTTTTT. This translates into CASSTQGPNEKLFF.

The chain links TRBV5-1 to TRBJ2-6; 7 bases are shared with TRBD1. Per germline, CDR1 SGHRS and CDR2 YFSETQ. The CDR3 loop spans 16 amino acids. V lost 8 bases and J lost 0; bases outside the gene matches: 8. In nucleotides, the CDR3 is TGCGCCAGTTCAGGGGGAGACCACTCTGGGGCCAACGTCCTGACTTTC. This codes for CASSGGDHSGANVLTF.

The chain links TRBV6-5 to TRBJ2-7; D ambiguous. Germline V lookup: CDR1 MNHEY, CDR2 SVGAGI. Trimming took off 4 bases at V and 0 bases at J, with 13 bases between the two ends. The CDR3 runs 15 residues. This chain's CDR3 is CASSSSPLSSYEQYF. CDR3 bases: TGTGCCAGCAGTTCCAGTCCATTAAGCTCCTACGAGCAGTACTTC.

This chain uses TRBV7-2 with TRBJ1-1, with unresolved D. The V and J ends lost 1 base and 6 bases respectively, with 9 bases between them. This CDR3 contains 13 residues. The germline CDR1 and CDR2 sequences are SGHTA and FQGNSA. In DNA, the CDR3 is TGTGCCAGCAGCTTAGGAAAGCACGCTGAAGCTTTCTTT. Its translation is CASSLGKHAEAFF.

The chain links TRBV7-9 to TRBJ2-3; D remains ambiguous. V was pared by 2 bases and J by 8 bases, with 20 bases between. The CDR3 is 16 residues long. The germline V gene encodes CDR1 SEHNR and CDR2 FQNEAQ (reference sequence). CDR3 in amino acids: CASSLSSGRSGGTQYF. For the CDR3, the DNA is TGTGCCAGCAGCTTAAGTTCAGGCAGATCTGGTGGTACGCAGTATTTT.

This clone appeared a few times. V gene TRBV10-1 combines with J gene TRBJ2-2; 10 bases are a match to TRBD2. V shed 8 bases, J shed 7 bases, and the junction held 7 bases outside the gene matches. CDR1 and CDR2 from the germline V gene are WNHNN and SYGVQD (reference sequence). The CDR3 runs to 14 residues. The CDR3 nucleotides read TGCGCCAGCCAGAGCGGGGGGGCCAACGGGGAGCTGTTTTTT. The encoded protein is CASQSGGANGELFF.

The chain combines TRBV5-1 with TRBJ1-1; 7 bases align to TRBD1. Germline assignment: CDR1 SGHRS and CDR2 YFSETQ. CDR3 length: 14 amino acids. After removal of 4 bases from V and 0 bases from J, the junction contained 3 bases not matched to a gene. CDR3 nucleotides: TGCGCCAGCAGCGGGGGACAGATGAACACTGAAGCTTTCTTT. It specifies CASSGGQMNTEAFF.

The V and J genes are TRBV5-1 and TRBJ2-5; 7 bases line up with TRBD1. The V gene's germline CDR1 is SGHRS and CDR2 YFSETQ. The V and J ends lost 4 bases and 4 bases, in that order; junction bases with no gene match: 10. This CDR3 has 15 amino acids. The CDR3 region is CASSGGRTGPETQYF. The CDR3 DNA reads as TGCGCCAGCAGCGGCGGACGGACAGGCCCAGAGACCCAGTACTTC. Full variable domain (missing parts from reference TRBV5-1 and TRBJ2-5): KAGVTQTPRYLIKTRGQQVTLSCSPISGHRSVSWYQQTPGQGLQFLFEYFSETQRNKGNFPGRFSGRQFSNSRSEMNVSTLELGDSALYLCASSGGRTGPETQYFGPGTRLLVL.

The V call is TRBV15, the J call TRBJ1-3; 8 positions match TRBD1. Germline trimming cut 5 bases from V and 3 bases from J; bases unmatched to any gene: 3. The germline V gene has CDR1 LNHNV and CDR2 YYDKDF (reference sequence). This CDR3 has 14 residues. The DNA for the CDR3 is TGTGCCACCAGCCCAGACAGGGGTGGAAACACCATATATTTT. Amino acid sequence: CATSPDRGGNTIYF.

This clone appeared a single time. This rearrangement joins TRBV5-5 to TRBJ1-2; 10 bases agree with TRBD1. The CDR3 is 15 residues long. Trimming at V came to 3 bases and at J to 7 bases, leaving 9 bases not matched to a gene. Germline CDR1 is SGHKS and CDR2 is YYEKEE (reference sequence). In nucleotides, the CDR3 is TGTGCCAGCAGCTCAACGGGACAGGGGATTTCTGGCTACACCTTC. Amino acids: CASSSTGQGISGYTF.

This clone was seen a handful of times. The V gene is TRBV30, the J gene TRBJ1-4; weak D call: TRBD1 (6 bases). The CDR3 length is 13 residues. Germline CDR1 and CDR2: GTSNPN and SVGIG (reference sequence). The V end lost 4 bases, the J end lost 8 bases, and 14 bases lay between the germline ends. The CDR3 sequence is CAWNERDTEKLFF. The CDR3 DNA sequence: TGTGCCTGGAACGAGAGGGACACCGAAAAACTGTTTTTT.

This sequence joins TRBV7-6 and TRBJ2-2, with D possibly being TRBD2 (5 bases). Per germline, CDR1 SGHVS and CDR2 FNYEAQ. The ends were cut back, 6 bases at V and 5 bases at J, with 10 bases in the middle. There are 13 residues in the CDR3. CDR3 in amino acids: CASRSGDTGELFF. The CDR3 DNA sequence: TGTGCCAGCAGGTCCGGGGATACCGGGGAGCTGTTTTTT.

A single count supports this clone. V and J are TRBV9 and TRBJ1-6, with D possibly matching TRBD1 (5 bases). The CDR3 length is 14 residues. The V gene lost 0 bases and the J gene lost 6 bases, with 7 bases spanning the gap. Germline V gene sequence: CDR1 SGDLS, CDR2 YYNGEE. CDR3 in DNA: TGTGCCAGCAGCGTAGGACAGTTTAATTCACCCCTCCACTTT. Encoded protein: CASSVGQFNSPLHF. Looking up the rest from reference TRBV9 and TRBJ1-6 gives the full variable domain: DSGVTQTPKHLITATGQRVTLRCSPRSGDLSVYWYQQSLDQGLQFLIQYYNGEERAKGNILERFSAQQFPDLHSELNLSSLELGDSALYFCASSVGQFNSPLHFGNGTRLTVT.

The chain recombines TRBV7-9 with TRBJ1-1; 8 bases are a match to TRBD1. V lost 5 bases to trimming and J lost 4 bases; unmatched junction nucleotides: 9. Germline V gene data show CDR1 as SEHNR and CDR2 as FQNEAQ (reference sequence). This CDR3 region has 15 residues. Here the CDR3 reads CASSPDLDRGTEAFF. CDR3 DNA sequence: TGTGCCAGCAGCCCTGACTTAGACAGGGGCACTGAAGCTTTCTTT.

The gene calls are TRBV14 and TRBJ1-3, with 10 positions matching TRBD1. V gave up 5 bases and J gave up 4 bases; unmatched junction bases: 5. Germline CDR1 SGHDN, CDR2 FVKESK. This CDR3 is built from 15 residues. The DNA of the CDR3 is TGTGCCAGCAGCTGGGACAGGGGATTCGGAAACACCATATATTTT. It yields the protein CASSWDRGFGNTIYF.

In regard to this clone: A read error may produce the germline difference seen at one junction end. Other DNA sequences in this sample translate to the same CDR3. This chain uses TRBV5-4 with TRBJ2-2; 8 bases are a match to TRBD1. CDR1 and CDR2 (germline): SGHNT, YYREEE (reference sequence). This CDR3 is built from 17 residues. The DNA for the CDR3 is TGTGCCAGCAGCTTACGCAGGGGGCCAGGTCTCACCGGGGAGCTGTTTTTC. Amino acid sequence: CASSLRRGPGLTGELFF.

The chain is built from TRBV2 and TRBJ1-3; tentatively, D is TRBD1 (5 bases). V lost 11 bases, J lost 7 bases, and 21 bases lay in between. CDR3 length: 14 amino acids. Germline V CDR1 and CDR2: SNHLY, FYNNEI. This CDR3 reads CAGGTTISGNTIYF. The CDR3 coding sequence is TGTGCCGGGGGGACCACAATATCGGGGAACACCATATATTTT.

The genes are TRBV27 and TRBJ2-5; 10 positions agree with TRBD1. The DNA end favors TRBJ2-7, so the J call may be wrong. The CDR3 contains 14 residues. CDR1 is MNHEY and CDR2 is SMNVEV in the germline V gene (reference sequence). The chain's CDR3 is CASSWRQGAYEQYF. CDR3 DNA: TGTGCCAGCAGCTGGAGACAGGGGGCTTACGAGCAGTACTTC.

The CDR3 here is CASGGQGSSARAFF. Written as DNA, the CDR3 is TGTGCCAGCGGGGGCCAGGGGTCGAGCGCCAGGGCTTTCTTT. The chain links TRBV5-8 to TRBJ1-1; a weak D match, TRBD1 (6 bases). CDR3 length: 14 amino acids. V was clipped by 7 bases and J by 11 bases, with 24 bases between them. Germline values: CDR1 SGHTS, CDR2 YDEGEE.

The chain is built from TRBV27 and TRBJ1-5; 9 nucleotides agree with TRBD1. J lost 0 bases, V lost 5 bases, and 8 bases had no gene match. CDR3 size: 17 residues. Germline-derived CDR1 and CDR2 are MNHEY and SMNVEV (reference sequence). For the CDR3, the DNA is TGTGCCAGCAGTCCGGGACAGGGAGGGGATAGCAATCAGCCCCAGCATTTT. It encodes CASSPGQGGDSNQPQHF.

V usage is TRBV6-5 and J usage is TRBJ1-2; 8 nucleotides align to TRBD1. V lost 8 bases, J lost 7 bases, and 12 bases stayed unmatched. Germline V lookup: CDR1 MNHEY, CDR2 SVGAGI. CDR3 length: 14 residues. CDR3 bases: TGTGCCAGCGCGACGGGCAGGGGGCAGGGTGGCTACACCTTC. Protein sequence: CASATGRGQGGYTF.